Listed here is a single T cell receptor (beta chain). As yet, its antigen is unknown. Per germline, CDR1 SNHLY and CDR2 FYNNEI. Trimming shortened V by 3 bases and J by 2 bases, and 8 bases separated the two germline ends. This CDR3 is built from 13 residues. Researchers ran the PCR with 60 Vbeta and 13 Jbeta primers. Repertoires were generated with immunoSEQ multiplex PCR, while TCRdb's copy carries only in-frame clones and drops some. The data hold a few hundred thousand clones, with about nine tenths observed a single time. Though probably carrying unrecorded immune exposures, donors were nominally healthy at sampling. These data come from a study of cytomegalovirus exposure and HLA in healthy donors. Study-level points and caveats: When analyzed later, a missense DCLRE1C variant was found to be linked to TCR beta V- and J-gene trimming. According to an earlier analysis, most TCR beta V segments yielded productive rearrangements about 87% or about 30% of the time. Most subjects' HLA-A and HLA-B alleles were reportedly predicted from TCR beta sequences.

The V call is TRBV2, the J call TRBJ2-7, with no clear D. This TCR was recovered from a girl aged 2 to 9 in good health and CMV-seronegative. The specimen was PBMCs. The DNA for the CDR3 is TGTGCCAGCAGTGACCCGCGCGCCTACGAGCAGTACTTC. It encodes CASSDPRAYEQYF.